This TCR beta chain originates from a study of blood T cells in healthy people across ages. The study, taken as a whole, reports: Older age went with lower TCR beta diversity per million T cells, in a roughly linear way.

With a J-beta primer mix and a sample-barcoded 5' primer, a second PCR ran about 7 to 11 cycles. TCRdb processed the 5' RACE reads anew with MiXCR; each CDR3 protein has one entry. The data contain 650,000 to 950,000 distinct CDR3 sequences, around 43% of them seen just once; the ten biggest clones take up around 21%. CDR3 length: 15 residues. Germline V CDR1 and CDR2: SGHKS, YYEKEE (reference sequence). Losses at the gene ends were 4 bases for V and 9 bases for J; bases not matched to a gene: 13. Isolating PBMCs gave at least 6 million of these cells per sample. As to this clonotype: As yet, its antigen is unknown.

The V and J genes are TRBV5-5 and TRBJ2-1, with 7 bases matching TRBD1. The material sequenced was blood. This sequence was found in a man between 60 and 75 years old in good health. CDR3 amino acids: CASSRYEGQSGEQFF. The CDR3 DNA reads as TGTGCCAGCAGCAGGTATGAGGGACAGTCCGGTGAGCAGTTCTTC.